Each of the 27 T cell receptor beta chains below was sequenced from the same sample in a study of PD-1 blockade in classical Hodgkin lymphoma. Data came from immunoSEQ multiplex PCR; TCRdb stores just in-frame clones and leaves some out. The sample includes 65,000 to 95,000 clones, under 90% seen only once; the top ten take around 20%. Each of the patients experienced relapse following autologous stem cell transplantation, and their brentuximab vedotin exposure differed. This sample comprised peripheral blood mononuclear cells (PBMCs), obtained at baseline. The receptors were gathered from a human donor with classical Hodgkin lymphoma.

The chain recombines TRBV2 with TRBJ2-3, with D possibly being TRBD2 (5 bases). CDR3 length equals 15 residues. Trimming cost V 11 bases and J 0 bases, with 18 bases left between them. In germline, CDR1 is SNHLY, CDR2 FYNNEI. The CDR3 region has the DNA TGTGCCGGGTTTAAAGAGCGGCTTAGCACAGATACGCAGTATTTT. It codes for CAGFKERLSTDTQYF.

This clone is a singleton in its sample. V gene TRBV27 combines with J gene TRBJ2-7, with 7 bases fitting TRBD1. The CDR3 is 16 residues long. The trim removed 6 bases at V and 0 bases at J, leaving 11 bases unmatched. The germline gives CDR1 MNHEY, CDR2 SMNVEV (reference sequence). CDR3 residues: CASSLHLGTDSYEQYF. The CDR3 DNA reads TGTGCCAGCAGCCTACACCTGGGGACAGACTCCTACGAGCAGTACTTC.

V and J are TRBV5-1 and TRBJ2-1; 10 bases align to TRBD2. The CDR3 extends over 19 amino acids. Trimming at V came to 3 bases and at J to 4 bases, leaving 16 bases not matched to a gene. CDR1 and CDR2 (germline): SGHRS, YFSETQ. The CDR3 loop is CASSSGLAAGERKYNEQFF. The CDR3 region has the DNA TGCGCCAGCAGCTCCGGACTAGCGGCAGGCGAAAGAAAGTACAATGAGCAGTTCTTC.

The chain is built from TRBV19 and TRBJ2-1; 8 bases match TRBD2. The germline CDR1 and CDR2 sequences are LNHDA and SQIVND (reference sequence). CDR3 length equals 17 residues. J gave up 3 bases and V 0 bases, and 7 bases lay outside the gene matches. The CDR3 sequence is CASSIDPTGGIYNEQFF. The CDR3 DNA follows: TGTGCCAGTAGTATAGATCCAACGGGAGGGATCTACAATGAGCAGTTCTTC. Complete variable domain (other parts from reference TRBV19 and TRBJ2-1): DGGITQSPKYLFRKEGQNVTLSCEQNLNHDAMYWYRQDPGQGLRLIYYSQIVNDFQKGDIAEGYSVSREKKESFPLTVTSAQKNPTAFYLCASSIDPTGGIYNEQFFGPGTRLTVL.

This chain joins TRBV5-1 and TRBJ2-7; 7 bases fit TRBD1. The CDR3 totals 17 residues. V trimming: 0 bases; J trimming: 4 bases; junction bases outside the gene matches: 13. Germline V gene data show CDR1 as SGHRS and CDR2 as YFSETQ. The DNA for the CDR3 is TGCGCCAGCAGCTTGGGCCCCGACAGGGTCCGAGGGTACGAGCAGTACTTC. Translated, it gives CASSLGPDRVRGYEQYF.

The V and J genes are TRBV6-5 and TRBJ1-2, with D perhaps TRBD1 (5 bases). V dropped 7 bases and J dropped 0 bases, with 12 bases sitting between them. The length of the CDR3 is 14 residues. Germline V gene sequence: CDR1 MNHEY, CDR2 SVGAGI. CDR3 amino acids: CASTRRGPNYGYTF. The CDR3 DNA sequence: TGTGCCAGCACCAGAAGGGGACCTAACTATGGCTACACCTTC.

In the case of this clone: The same CDR3 is also encoded by other DNA sequences in this sample. The chain is built from TRBV7-9 and TRBJ1-1; TRBD1 might be the D (5 bases). The CDR3 has 13 residues. In germline, CDR1 is SEHNR, CDR2 FQNEAQ (reference sequence). Trimming pared 0 bases from V and 4 bases from J, leaving 6 bases between. This CDR3 reads CASSLAQGTEAFF. Written as DNA, the CDR3 is TGTGCCAGCAGCTTAGCTCAGGGCACTGAAGCTTTCTTT.

The V call is TRBV19, the J call TRBJ2-3; a possible D gene is TRBD2 (5 bases). Germline V CDR1 and CDR2: LNHDA, SQIVND (reference sequence). V lost 3 bases and J lost 1, with 11 bases in between. The CDR3 is 15 residues long. CDR3: CASSIRGSRTDTQYF. The CDR3 DNA reads TGTGCCAGTAGTATTCGGGGATCCCGCACAGATACGCAGTATTTT.

The chain uses TRBV27 and TRBJ2-2; 12 nucleotides line up with TRBD2. Germline V gives CDR1 MNHEY, CDR2 SMNVEV (reference sequence). V lost 5 bases to trimming and J lost 3 bases; unmatched junction nucleotides: 4. CDR3 length: 16 amino acids. The CDR3 region has the DNA TGTGCCAGCAGTGTACTAGCGGGGGGTTACACCGGGGAGCTGTTTTTT. Translated: CASSVLAGGYTGELFF.

V gene TRBV19 combines with J gene TRBJ2-7; weak D call: TRBD1 (6 bases). Germline V gives CDR1 LNHDA, CDR2 SQIVND (reference sequence). There are 13 residues in the CDR3. V was pared by 6 bases and J by 3 bases, with 12 bases between. This chain's CDR3 is CASSYRDNYEQYF. CDR3 in DNA: TGTGCCAGTAGCTACCGGGACAACTACGAGCAGTACTTC.

The CDR3 region is CASSSQKGLGGEQFF. CDR3 nucleotides: TGCGCCAGCAGCTCTCAGAAGGGACTAGGGGGTGAGCAGTTCTTC. This chain links TRBV4-3 with TRBJ2-1, with 8 bases identical to TRBD2. The germline gives CDR1 LGHNA, CDR2 YSLEER. The CDR3 sequence is 15 residues long. With 5 bases clipped from V and 9 bases from J, the junction kept 12 bases outside the gene matches.

The CDR3 here is CASSDPNTEAFF. CDR3 nucleotide sequence: TGCGCCAGCAGTGACCCGAACACTGAAGCTTTCTTT. V is TRBV10-1 and J is TRBJ1-1; no firm D call. The germline V gene encodes CDR1 WNHNN and CDR2 SYGVQD (reference sequence). V was pared by 3 bases and J by 1 base, with 3 bases between. The CDR3 is 12 amino acids.

The chain carries TRBV5-6 and TRBJ1-1; a weak D match, TRBD1 (6 bases). Trimming took off 2 bases at V and 7 bases at J, with 12 bases between the two ends. CDR1 and CDR2 from the germline V gene are SGHDT and YYEEEE. CDR3 length: 13 residues. The CDR3 sequence is CASSFGGQVEAFF. CDR3 nucleotides: TGTGCCAGCAGCTTCGGGGGGCAGGTTGAAGCTTTCTTT.

The chain employs TRBV7-2 and TRBJ1-1; D is possibly TRBD1 (5 bases). The germline V gene encodes CDR1 SGHTA and CDR2 FQGNSA. The length of the CDR3 is 12 residues. V was pared by 5 bases and J by 1 base, with 5 bases between. The CDR3 bases are TGTGCCAGCAGCGACAGGAACACTGAAGCTTTCTTT. Translated: CASSDRNTEAFF.

This sequence joins TRBV30 and TRBJ1-2; the D is unclear. The CDR3 is 16 amino acids. V lost 1 base and J 2 bases, leaving 17 bases between the germline ends. CDR1 is GTSNPN and CDR2 is SVGIG in the germline V gene (reference sequence). CDR3 loop: CAWSGLINGENYGYTF. The CDR3 DNA reads TGTGCCTGGAGTGGTTTAATAAACGGGGAGAACTATGGCTACACCTTC.

J is TRBJ2-3 and V is TRBV6-5, with 7 bases that match TRBD1. Trimming cost V 5 bases and J 3 bases; bases outside gene matches: 5. Germline CDR1 is MNHEY and CDR2 is SVGAGI. CDR3 size: 14 residues. CDR3 sequence reads: CASSQDRATDTQYF. In DNA, the CDR3 is TGTGCCAGCAGTCAAGACAGGGCGACAGATACGCAGTATTTT.

The chain recombines TRBV19 with TRBJ1-5, with D possibly TRBD1 on 5 matching bases. From germline, CDR1 is LNHDA and CDR2 SQIVND (reference sequence). Trimming stripped 6 bases from V and 2 bases from J, with 17 bases between. This CDR3 is built from 16 residues. CDR3 bases: TGTGCCAGTAGCGAGGCCGGGCAGGGCCGCAATCAGCCCCAGCATTTT. As protein: CASSEAGQGRNQPQHF.

V and J are TRBV2 and TRBJ1-2; TRBD1 is a possible D gene (6 bases). Trimming cost V 8 bases and J 8 bases, with 18 bases left between them. CDR1 is SNHLY and CDR2 is FYNNEI in the germline V gene. The CDR3 contains 13 residues. CDR3 loop: CASQRGSRGGYTF. The CDR3 DNA reads as TGTGCCAGCCAGAGGGGGAGTAGAGGCGGCTACACCTTC.

CDR3: CASSQPGQGAYEQYF. Written as DNA, the CDR3 is TGTGCCAGCAGTCAACCGGGACAGGGGGCCTACGAGCAGTACTTC. The rearrangement uses TRBV28 and TRBJ2-7; 11 nucleotides agree with TRBD1. Germline assignment: CDR1 MDHEN and CDR2 SYDVKM. This CDR3 has 15 amino acids. V was pared by 5 bases and J by 2 bases, with 5 bases of the junction left unmatched. Together with reference TRBV28 and TRBJ2-7, the CDR3 gives the full variable domain: DVKVTQSSRYLVKRTGEKVFLECVQDMDHENMFWYRQDPGLGLRLIYFSYDVKMKEKGDIPEGYSVSREKKERFSLILESASTNQTSMYLCASSQPGQGAYEQYFGPGTRLTVT.

Written as DNA, the CDR3 is TGTGCCAGCTCCCACGGGACTAGCGGCGACACCGGGGAGCTGTTTTTT. Its protein is CASSHGTSGDTGELFF. The chain is built from TRBV18 and TRBJ2-2; 11 positions match TRBD2. The CDR3 is 16 residues long. V was pared by 6 bases and J by 3 bases, with 6 bases of the junction left unmatched. Germline V gene sequence: CDR1 KGHSH, CDR2 LQKENI.

The V call is TRBV30, the J call TRBJ2-2; 7 nucleotides align to TRBD2. V lost 5 bases to trimming and J lost 4 bases; unmatched junction nucleotides: 16. CDR3 size: 17 residues. Germline CDR1 and CDR2: GTSNPN and SVGIG (reference sequence). CDR3 loop: CAWSGGRSLAFTGELFF. As DNA, the CDR3 is TGTGCCTGGTCGGGGGGACGATCTCTAGCGTTCACCGGGGAGCTGTTTTTT.

The chain joins TRBV4-3 to TRBJ1-1, with D perhaps TRBD1 (5 bases). Per the germline V gene, CDR1 is LGHNA and CDR2 is YSLEER. V shed 0 bases and J shed 0 bases, with 11 bases lying between them. The CDR3 has 16 amino acids. DNA of the CDR3: TGCGCCAGCAGCCAAGATGGGAACAGGATGAACACTGAAGCTTTCTTT. It translates to CASSQDGNRMNTEAFF.

The chain recombines TRBV19 with TRBJ1-1; D ambiguous. Germline V gene data show CDR1 as LNHDA and CDR2 as SQIVND (reference sequence). The germline V and J ends were trimmed by 1 base and 5 bases, with 11 bases remaining between them. There are 14 residues in the CDR3. In nucleotides, the CDR3 is TGTGCCAGTAGTATAGCTATACGGATTACTGAAGCTTTCTTT. This gives the protein CASSIAIRITEAFF.

The chain joins TRBV15 to TRBJ2-7, with TRBD1 as a possible D gene (5 bases). Trimming removed 1 base at V and 1 base at J, with 11 bases between. This CDR3 contains 15 residues. CDR1 is LNHNV, CDR2 YYDKDF, per germline (reference sequence). The chain's CDR3 is CATSRGWGASYEQYF. The CDR3 bases are TGTGCCACCAGCAGAGGCTGGGGCGCGTCCTACGAGCAGTACTTC.

This chain links TRBV2 with TRBJ1-1; D might be TRBD1 (5 bases). Per germline, CDR1 SNHLY and CDR2 FYNNEI. The CDR3 is 13 amino acids. V was pared by 3 bases and J by 12 bases, with 17 bases between. The CDR3 protein is CASSDALPVDTFF. DNA of the CDR3: TGTGCCAGCAGTGATGCGTTGCCAGTGGACACTTTCTTT.

This clone has just one count. The chain employs TRBV6-1 and TRBJ1-1, with D perhaps TRBD1 (6 bases). This CDR3 spans 16 amino acids. The V end lost 3 bases, the J end lost 1 base, and 15 bases lay between the germline ends. Germline CDR1 reads MNHNS; CDR2 reads SASEGT. CDR3 amino acids: CASSDVGGHSNTEAFF. As DNA, the CDR3 is TGTGCCAGCAGTGATGTAGGGGGTCATTCGAACACTGAAGCTTTCTTT.

The CDR3 coding sequence is TGTGCCAGCAGCTTGGGGTACAGGTCGTACGAGCAGTACTTC. Its translation: CASSLGYRSYEQYF. V usage is TRBV5-6 and J usage is TRBJ2-7, with D perhaps TRBD1 (5 bases). The V and J ends lost 0 bases and 4 bases respectively, with 11 bases between them. The CDR3 is 14 residues long. Germline V lookup: CDR1 SGHDT, CDR2 YYEEEE.